Below are 13 T cell receptor beta chains sequenced from a single sample in a study of T cells after yellow fever vaccination. MiXCR, run by TCRdb on the 5' RACE reads, gives a single entry per CDR3 protein. The sample gives 200,000 to 300,000 distinct CDR3 sequences, more than 3.5% of which show up once; 15% to 20% is in the top ten. Material: PBMCs, obtained 15 days after the yellow fever booster vaccination. These receptors all come from a man younger than 35 who received the YFV17D yellow fever vaccine.

This clonotype was seen many times. This rearrangement joins TRBV5-1 to TRBJ1-1; D may be TRBD1 (5 bases). The CDR3 totals 14 residues. Trimming stripped 4 bases from V and 0 bases from J, with 10 bases between. CDR1 is SGHRS, CDR2 YFSETQ, per germline. CDR3 nucleotides: TGCGCCAGCAGCGGCGGGACGGTGAACACTGAAGCTTTCTTT. Encoded protein: CASSGGTVNTEAFF.

This clonotype was found a few times. Its ends do not fully match the called genes, so a read error is possible. The chain uses TRBV12-3 or TRBV12-4 and TRBJ1-2, with 11 bases identical to TRBD1. The CDR3 spans 12 residues. This CDR3 is CASAGDRGVCEF. The CDR3, as DNA: TGTGCCAGCGCGGGGGACAGGGGGGTTTGTGAGTTC.

There are many counts of this clonotype. This chain uses TRBV20-1 with TRBJ1-4; no clear D. The V end lost 0 bases, the J end lost 5 bases, and 10 bases lay between the germline ends. The CDR3 covers 14 residues. CDR1 and CDR2 (germline): DFQATT, SNEGSKA (reference sequence). The CDR3 nucleotides read TGCAGTGCTAGAGATGTGGCCCAGAATGAAAAACTGTTTTTT. Translating it yields CSARDVAQNEKLFF.

At least ten counts were recorded for this clonotype. The chain is built from TRBV20-1 and TRBJ1-6, with TRBD1 matching over 7 bases. This CDR3 contains 16 residues. The trim removed 5 bases at V and 0 bases at J, leaving 7 bases unmatched. Germline CDR1 and CDR2: DFQATT and SNEGSKA (reference sequence). The CDR3 sequence: CSALGQTSSYNSPLHF. In DNA, the CDR3 is TGCAGTGCTTTGGGACAGACAAGCTCCTATAATTCACCCCTCCACTTT.

J is TRBJ2-2 and V is TRBV3-1; 7 nucleotides align to TRBD2. Germline V gene sequence: CDR1 LGHDT, CDR2 YNNKEL (reference sequence). This CDR3 comprises 18 residues. The ends lost 0 bases at V and 8 bases at J; junction bases unmatched: 15. CDR3 in DNA: TGTGCCAGCAGCCAAGACGAGGTAGTTGGAGCGGGATCGGGGGAGCTGTTTTTT. It codes for CASSQDEVVGAGSGELFF.

This clonotype was seen only a few times. The chain recombines TRBV4-1 with TRBJ2-7; TRBD1 is a possible D gene (6 bases). Germline V gene sequence: CDR1 MGHRA, CDR2 YSYEKL. Trimming stripped 0 bases from V and 4 bases from J, with 10 bases between. This CDR3 contains 14 residues. CDR3 sequence: CASSQEHRVYEQYF. The CDR3 DNA reads as TGCGCCAGCAGCCAAGAGCACAGGGTTTACGAGCAGTACTTC.

This clonotype was counted many times. The chain employs TRBV2 and TRBJ2-5, with D perhaps TRBD1 (6 bases). Trimming removed 1 base from V and 5 bases from J, with 17 bases in between. CDR3 length: 16 amino acids. Germline lookup yields CDR1 SNHLY and CDR2 FYNNEI. The CDR3 here is CASSEGYRVYDETQYF. CDR3 DNA: TGTGCCAGCAGTGAAGGATACAGGGTTTATGACGAGACCCAGTACTTC.

This clonotype was seen ten or more times. The J gene is TRBJ1-4, the V gene TRBV20-1; no reliable D call. Trimming removed 6 bases from V and 2 bases from J, with 10 bases in between. The CDR3 sequence is 13 residues long. Germline V gene sequence: CDR1 DFQATT, CDR2 SNEGSKA (reference sequence). The DNA of the CDR3 is TGCAGTGCCTCGATAGTGACTAATGAAAAACTGTTTTTT. Translated: CSASIVTNEKLFF.

This clonotype was counted many times. This sequence joins TRBV20-1 and TRBJ2-7, with 9 bases fitting TRBD1. Per germline, CDR1 DFQATT and CDR2 SNEGSKA (reference sequence). Unmatched junction bases numbered 5, after V lost 7 bases and J lost 1 base. This CDR3 is built from 13 residues. CDR3 DNA sequence: TGCAGTGTACCGGACAGGGGATCCTACGAGCAGTACTTC. This gives the protein CSVPDRGSYEQYF.

There are many counts of this clonotype. The rearrangement uses TRBV7-2 and TRBJ1-6, with D hard to call. V was clipped by 2 bases and J by 4 bases, with 9 bases between them. This CDR3 region has 15 residues. Looked up from germline, CDR1 is SGHTA and CDR2 is FQGNSA. CDR3 in DNA: TGTGCCAGCAGCTTACAGAATTCATATAATTCACCCCTCCACTTT. This gives the protein CASSLQNSYNSPLHF. Variable domain in full (rest from reference TRBV7-2 and TRBJ1-6): GAGVSQSPSNKVTEKGKDVELRCDPISGHTALYWYRQSLGQGLEFLIYFQGNSAPDKSGLPSDRFSAERTGGSVSTLTIQRTQQEDSAVYLCASSLQNSYNSPLHFGNGTRLTVT.

This clonotype was picked up many times. V gene TRBV28 combines with J gene TRBJ2-1; D unclear. The CDR3 is made up of 14 amino acids. Trimming removed 5 bases at V and 4 bases at J, with 12 bases between. Per germline, CDR1 MDHEN and CDR2 SYDVKM. Here the CDR3 reads CASSITAQYNEQFF. DNA for the CDR3: TGTGCCAGCAGTATAACGGCCCAGTACAATGAGCAGTTCTTC.

The gene calls are TRBV11-3 and TRBJ2-1; maybe TRBD2 (6 bases). Looked up from germline, CDR1 is SGHNT and CDR2 is YENEEA. Trimming took off 3 bases at V and 5 bases at J, with 14 bases between the two ends. The CDR3 contains 15 residues. The CDR3 nucleotides are TGTGCCAGCAGCTTCGGAGGGCCCGGGGACAATGAGCAGTTCTTC. Its protein product is CASSFGGPGDNEQFF.

This clonotype appeared many times. The V and J genes are TRBV29-1 and TRBJ2-5; perhaps TRBD2 as D (5 bases). V lost 6 bases, J lost 5 bases, and 19 bases lay in between. In germline, CDR1 is SQVTM, CDR2 ANQGSEA. The CDR3 runs 14 residues. CDR3 DNA sequence: TGCAGCGTGGTAGGACGGGGAGAAGGGGAGACCCAGTACTTC. Translating gives CSVVGRGEGETQYF.